A single sample gave rise to the 28 T cell receptor beta chains below, sequenced in a study of blood T cell repertoires in COVID-19. Here immunoSEQ multiplex PCR was the method, and the copy in TCRdb shows in-frame clones only, minus some. The table records approximately 100,000 clones, more than 80% of them present only once. The specimen sequenced was peripheral blood. All receptors derive from a human donor in a cohort sampled during active COVID-19.

V gene TRBV3-1 (or the pseudogene TRBV3-2) combines with J gene TRBJ1-3; 9 positions match TRBD1. Germline V gene data show CDR1 as LGHDT and CDR2 as YNNKEL (reference sequence). The junction had 10 bases not matched to a gene; V was cut back by 6 bases and J by 4 bases. This CDR3 is built from 16 residues. The CDR3 loop reads CASSPGTGRLGNTIYF. CDR3 DNA: TGTGCCAGCAGTCCCGGGACAGGGCGACTCGGAAACACCATATATTTT.

J is TRBJ1-4 and V is TRBV18, with D possibly TRBD1 on 5 matching bases. Trimming removed 2 bases at V and 8 bases at J, with 12 bases between. CDR3 length: 14 residues. The germline gives CDR1 KGHSH, CDR2 LQKENI. In nucleotides, the CDR3 is TGTGCCAGCTCACCAGGCAGGGCCGGAGAAAAACTGTTTTTT. Translating it yields CASSPGRAGEKLFF. Variable domain in full (rest from reference TRBV18 and TRBJ1-4): NAGVMQNPRHLVRRRGQEARLRCSPMKGHSHVYWYRQLPEEGLKFMVYLQKENIIDESGMPKERFSAEFPKEGPSILRIQQVVRGDSAAYFCASSPGRAGEKLFFGSGTQLSVL.

This chain connects TRBV5-1 to TRBJ2-1; 10 bases fit TRBD2. V gave up 4 bases and J gave up 0 bases; unmatched junction bases: 10. Germline CDR1 and CDR2: SGHRS and YFSETQ. CDR3 length equals 18 residues. The CDR3 DNA is TGCGCCAGCAGCCAAACACCACTAGCGGGGAGCTCCTACAATGAGCAGTTCTTC. Translated, it gives CASSQTPLAGSSYNEQFF. The full variable domain, with the rest looked up from reference TRBV5-1 and TRBJ2-1, is KAGVTQTPRYLIKTRGQQVTLSCSPISGHRSVSWYQQTPGQGLQFLFEYFSETQRNKGNFPGRFSGRQFSNSRSEMNVSTLELGDSALYLCASSQTPLAGSSYNEQFFGPGTRLTVL.

The gene calls are TRBV18 and TRBJ2-7; possible D gene TRBD2, 5 bases. The germline gives CDR1 KGHSH, CDR2 LQKENI. CDR3 length equals 15 residues. The V end was cut by 3 bases, the J end by 7 bases, with 19 bases between. CDR3 region: CASSPPFRLTGEQYF. The DNA of the CDR3 is TGTGCCAGCTCACCTCCCTTCCGGCTTACGGGGGAGCAGTACTTC.

The rearrangement joins TRBV4-1 to TRBJ1-4; TRBD1 matches at 7 bases. With 3 bases clipped from V and 2 bases from J, the junction kept 18 bases outside the gene matches. The length of the CDR3 is 20 residues. In germline, CDR1 is MGHRA, CDR2 YSYEKL. CDR3 sequence reads: CASSQITPRQGPRTNEKLFF. The CDR3 DNA reads as TGCGCCAGCAGCCAGATCACCCCCCGACAGGGACCTAGGACTAATGAAAAACTGTTTTTT.

The V gene is TRBV6-2 or TRBV6-3, the J gene TRBJ1-5; D is possibly TRBD1 (6 bases). The CDR3 sequence is 15 residues long. Trimming shortened V by 3 bases and J by 3 bases, and 12 bases separated the two germline ends. Germline V gives CDR1 MNHEY, CDR2 SVGEGT. The DNA of the CDR3 is TGTGCCAGCAGTTATTTACAGGGAAACAATCAGCCCCAGCATTTT. Amino acids: CASSYLQGNNQPQHF.

This chain links TRBV12-3 or TRBV12-4 with TRBJ2-7; D possibly corresponds to TRBD1 (5 bases). Trimming removed 6 bases from V and 0 bases from J, with 9 bases in between. The CDR3 is 13 amino acids. The CDR3 bases are TGTGCCAGCAGGACAGCCCGCTCCTACGAGCAGTACTTC. Residues: CASRTARSYEQYF.

This chain uses TRBV28 with TRBJ1-2; no reliable D call. V dropped 5 bases and J dropped 8 bases, with 21 bases sitting between them. The CDR3 length is 15 residues. CDR1 and CDR2 from the germline V gene are MDHEN and SYDVKM. CDR3 DNA sequence: TGTGCCAGCAGTCGGCCGCTGGGAGAGACTTCGGGCTACACCTTC. Encoded protein: CASSRPLGETSGYTF.

This chain links TRBV7-8 with TRBJ1-2; D call uncertain. Per the germline V gene, CDR1 is SGHVS and CDR2 is FQNEAQ. The CDR3 spans 13 residues. The germline V and J ends were trimmed by 3 bases and 6 bases, with 11 bases remaining between them. The CDR3 region is CASSFDTDHGYTF. The CDR3 coding sequence is TGTGCCAGCAGCTTCGACACAGACCATGGCTACACCTTC.

V usage is TRBV4-2 and J usage is TRBJ1-4; no definite D call. Germline V gives CDR1 LGHNA, CDR2 YNFKEQ. V lost 4 bases, J lost 7 bases, and 19 bases lay in between. The CDR3 sequence is 16 residues long. The CDR3 is CASSPEGTAVFEKLFF. Here the CDR3 DNA reads TGTGCCAGCAGCCCGGAGGGCACAGCCGTCTTTGAAAAACTGTTTTTT.

The V call is TRBV14, the J call TRBJ1-2, with D hard to call. V shed 0 bases and J shed 5 bases, with 19 bases lying between them. Per germline, CDR1 SGHDN and CDR2 FVKESK. This CDR3 has 17 residues. CDR3: CASSQDGRLPARYGYTF. CDR3 bases: TGTGCCAGCAGCCAAGACGGACGACTACCTGCCCGGTATGGCTACACCTTC.

V usage is TRBV13 and J usage is TRBJ2-7; 7 bases agree with TRBD1. Germline values: CDR1 PRHDT, CDR2 FYEKMQ (reference sequence). The CDR3 runs to 16 residues. V trimming: 3 bases; J trimming: 7 bases; junction bases outside the gene matches: 15. The CDR3 here is CASSFQLTGMKLEQYF. In DNA form, the CDR3 reads TGTGCCAGCAGCTTCCAATTGACAGGGATGAAATTGGAGCAGTACTTC. Filled out from reference TRBV13 and TRBJ2-7, the complete variable domain reads AAGVIQSPRHLIKEKRETATLKCYPIPRHDTVYWYQQGPGQDPQFLISFYEKMQSDKGSIPDRFSAQQFSDYHSELNMSSLELGDSALYFCASSFQLTGMKLEQYFGPGTRLTVT.

V usage is TRBV16 and J usage is TRBJ1-1; the D gene is possibly TRBD1 (5 bases). V was pared by 4 bases and J by 0 bases, with 9 bases between. The CDR3 contains 14 residues. The germline CDR1 and CDR2 sequences are KGHSY and FQNENV. The CDR3 loop reads CASSPQAMNTEAFF. CDR3 nucleotide sequence: TGTGCCAGCAGCCCACAGGCTATGAACACTGAAGCTTTCTTT.

The chain has TRBV30 and TRBJ1-5; D remains ambiguous. Trimming took off 2 bases at V and 9 bases at J, with 8 bases between the two ends. The CDR3 spans 11 residues. CDR1 GTSNPN and CDR2 SVGIG come from the germline V gene (reference sequence). CDR3 DNA sequence: TGTGCCTGGAGTACGGGTCTGCCCCAGCATTTT. Protein product: CAWSTGLPQHF. The full variable domain, completed using reference TRBV30 and TRBJ1-5, is SQTIHQWPATLVQPVGSPLSLECTVEGTSNPNLYWYRQAAGRGLQLLFYSVGIGQISSEVPQNLSASRPQDRQFILSSKKLLLSDSGFYLCAWSTGLPQHFGDGTRLSIL.

This sequence joins TRBV4-1 and TRBJ2-4; D uncertain. With 5 bases removed from V and 4 bases from J, the gap between germline ends came to 12 bases. Per the germline V gene, CDR1 is MGHRA and CDR2 is YSYEKL. This CDR3 comprises 14 residues. The CDR3 is CASSGDGRKNIQYF. CDR3 nucleotide sequence: TGCGCCAGCAGCGGAGACGGAAGAAAAAACATTCAGTACTTC.

V gene TRBV27 combines with J gene TRBJ1-2; possibly TRBD1 for D (5 bases). V dropped 5 bases and J dropped 3 bases, with 19 bases sitting between them. This CDR3 region has 16 residues. CDR1 is MNHEY and CDR2 is SMNVEV in the germline V gene (reference sequence). CDR3 in DNA: TGTGCCAGCAGTCCCGACAAGGGGAGGGCCTACTATGGCTACACCTTC. It encodes CASSPDKGRAYYGYTF.

This chain connects TRBV12-5 to TRBJ1-1; D gene unclear. V shed 0 bases and J shed 4 bases, with 18 bases lying between them. The V gene's germline CDR1 is LGHNT and CDR2 FRNRAP. The CDR3 consists of 17 residues. The CDR3 nucleotides are TGTGCTAGTGGTTTGGTGGGCCGCGGGGATGGCGGCACTGAAGCTTTCTTT. It codes for CASGLVGRGDGGTEAFF.

The chain links TRBV6-5 to TRBJ1-2, with D tentatively TRBD1 (6 bases). In germline, CDR1 is MNHEY, CDR2 SVGAGI. Trimming cost V 6 bases and J 6 bases, with 14 bases left between them. CDR3 length equals 13 residues. As DNA, the CDR3 is TGTGCCAGCAGCGCCACAGGGAACAATGGCTACACCTTC. Translated: CASSATGNNGYTF.

The gene calls are TRBV6-5 and TRBJ2-7; a possible D gene is TRBD2 (6 bases). This CDR3 is built from 11 residues. Germline values: CDR1 MNHEY, CDR2 SVGAGI. CDR3 sequence: CSAGSIYEQYF. The CDR3 DNA is TGTTCCGCGGGATCGATCTACGAGCAGTACTTC.

The chain has TRBV25-1 and TRBJ2-1; D gene unclear. This CDR3 has 13 amino acids. Trimming shortened V by 4 bases and J by 8 bases, and 12 bases separated the two germline ends. The germline CDR1 and CDR2 sequences are MGHDK and SYGVNS. CDR3 residues: CASSVPHEDEQFF. The CDR3, as DNA: TGTGCCAGCAGTGTCCCCCATGAGGATGAGCAGTTCTTC.

V and J are TRBV10-3 and TRBJ2-1; TRBD2 might be the D (7 bases). Germline V gene lookup returns CDR1 ENHRY and CDR2 SYGVKD. The CDR3 has 12 amino acids. V dropped 11 bases and J dropped 7 bases, with 15 bases sitting between them. The CDR3 region has the DNA TGTGCCTCCGAGGGGGGGTTTAATGAGCAGTTCTTC. This translates into CASEGGFNEQFF.

The chain combines TRBV12-5 with TRBJ1-2, with TRBD1 matching over 7 bases. The V segment lost 0 bases and the J segment 2 bases; nucleotides outside the gene matches: 9. The germline V gene has CDR1 LGHNT and CDR2 FRNRAP. This CDR3 region has 17 residues. This CDR3 reads CASGLVRGQIPNYGYTF. CDR3 in DNA: TGTGCTAGTGGTTTGGTAAGGGGACAGATACCAAACTATGGCTACACCTTC.

This rearrangement joins TRBV5-4 to TRBJ2-6; 9 nucleotides line up with TRBD1. CDR3 length equals 17 residues. Trimming at V came to 3 bases and at J to 2 bases, leaving 6 bases not matched to a gene. CDR1 SGHNT and CDR2 YYREEE come from the germline V gene (reference sequence). CDR3 in DNA: TGTGCCAGCAGCTCAGGACAGGGGTCCCCTGGGGCCAACGTCCTGACTTTC. It yields the protein CASSSGQGSPGANVLTF.

This chain uses TRBV5-5 with TRBJ1-1; no firm D call. CDR1 is SGHKS and CDR2 is YYEKEE in the germline V gene (reference sequence). Trimming removed 3 bases from V and 0 bases from J, with 6 bases in between. This CDR3 is built from 13 residues. The CDR3 nucleotides are TGTGCCAGCAGCTGGTCAGTGAACACTGAAGCTTTCTTT. Residues: CASSWSVNTEAFF.

A single count supports this clone. The V gene is TRBV5-5, the J gene TRBJ2-3; TRBD2 matches at 7 bases. The germline V gene has CDR1 SGHKS and CDR2 YYEKEE (reference sequence). CDR3 length: 15 amino acids. The V segment lost 4 bases and the J segment 4 bases; nucleotides outside the gene matches: 9. The CDR3 DNA is TGTGCCAGCAGCCGCTCTAGCGGAATATCAGATACGCAGTATTTT. Amino acid sequence: CASSRSSGISDTQYF.

The rearrangement joins TRBV10-3 to TRBJ2-7, with D maybe TRBD2 (6 bases). The CDR3 sequence is 14 residues long. Germline CDR1 is ENHRY and CDR2 is SYGVKD. The V and J ends lost 0 bases and 1 base respectively, with 7 bases between them. CDR3: CAISESGGSYEQYF. The CDR3 coding sequence is TGTGCCATCAGTGAGTCGGGGGGATCCTACGAGCAGTACTTC.

The chain employs TRBV12-5 and TRBJ1-1; tentative D call: TRBD1 (6 bases). Germline-derived CDR1 and CDR2 are LGHNT and FRNRAP. Deletions cut 0 bases from V and 11 bases from J, with 13 bases between. The CDR3 spans 13 residues. DNA for the CDR3: TGTGCTAGTGGTTTGGTACTGGGGGCGAGGGCTTTCTTT. It is translated as CASGLVLGARAFF. The full variable domain, its missing parts supplied by reference TRBV12-5 and TRBJ1-1, is DARVTQTPRHKVTEMGQEVTMRCQPILGHNTVFWYRQTMMQGLELLAYFRNRAPLDDSGMPKDRFSAEMPDATLATLKIQPSEPRDSAVYFCASGLVLGARAFFGQGTRLTVV.

V gene TRBV19 combines with J gene TRBJ2-1; 9 nucleotides line up with TRBD1. The CDR3 consists of 15 residues. V gave up 4 bases and J gave up 9 bases; unmatched junction bases: 10. Germline loops: CDR1 LNHDA, CDR2 SQIVND (reference sequence). The DNA of the CDR3 is TGTGCCAGTAGTAACCTAGGACAGGGGTTGGGTGAGCAGTTCTTC. Its translation is CASSNLGQGLGEQFF. Looking up the rest from reference TRBV19 and TRBJ2-1 gives the full variable domain: DGGITQSPKYLFRKEGQNVTLSCEQNLNHDAMYWYRQDPGQGLRLIYYSQIVNDFQKGDIAEGYSVSREKKESFPLTVTSAQKNPTAFYLCASSNLGQGLGEQFFGPGTRLTVL.